One and the same sample provided the 27 T cell receptor beta chains below, sequenced in a study of blood T cell repertoires in COVID-19. Libraries were prepared by immunoSEQ multiplex PCR; TCRdb keeps only in-frame clonotypes and omits some of them. The sample holds approximately 270,000 clones, about 90% seen once. The specimen sequenced was peripheral blood. These receptors came from a man older than 75 with acute or convalescent COVID-19.

V gene TRBV6-5 combines with J gene TRBJ1-1; D is uncertain. Trimming left V 7 bases short and J 2 bases short, with 11 bases between. Per germline, CDR1 MNHEY and CDR2 SVGAGI. The CDR3 contains 13 residues. Here the CDR3 DNA reads TGTGCCAGCACTTTGACATCAAACACTGAAGCTTTCTTT. Translation gives CASTLTSNTEAFF.

The gene calls are TRBV5-8 and TRBJ1-5; 8 bases are shared with TRBD1. CDR1 is SGHTS and CDR2 is YDEGEE in the germline V gene. The CDR3 sequence is 16 residues long. V shed 5 bases, J shed 3 bases, and the junction held 10 bases outside the gene matches. The CDR3 spells CASRKGQGIINQPQHF. CDR3 nucleotide sequence: TGTGCCAGCAGGAAAGGACAGGGAATCATCAATCAGCCCCAGCATTTT.

V and J are TRBV5-1 and TRBJ1-6; no clear D. Trimming stripped 4 bases from V and 10 bases from J, with 9 bases between. This CDR3 is built from 12 residues. Germline V lookup: CDR1 SGHRS, CDR2 YFSETQ. This CDR3 is CASSGPNSPLHF. The CDR3 DNA reads as TGCGCCAGCAGCGGCCCCAACTCACCCCTCCACTTT.

This chain connects TRBV10-3 to TRBJ1-4, with a weak D call TRBD1 (6 bases). CDR1 is ENHRY and CDR2 is SYGVKD in the germline V gene. The V end was cut by 6 bases, the J end by 6 bases, with 14 bases between. The CDR3 runs 14 residues. The CDR3 DNA reads as TGTGCCATCAGATCAGGGGCAGGTGATGAAAAACTGTTTTTT. Amino acid sequence: CAIRSGAGDEKLFF.

J is TRBJ1-1 and V is TRBV12-5, with unresolved D. The CDR3 has 12 residues. V lost 4 bases and J 11 bases, leaving 14 bases between the germline ends. Per the germline V gene, CDR1 is LGHNT and CDR2 is FRNRAP. CDR3 sequence: CASGSDMPGAFF. The DNA for the CDR3 is TGTGCTAGTGGTTCGGATATGCCCGGGGCTTTCTTT.

This clone was recorded many times. This same CDR3 is encoded by further DNA sequences in the sample. The chain couples TRBV10-3 to TRBJ2-1; 8 bases match TRBD1. V trimming: 6 bases; J trimming: 0 bases; junction bases outside the gene matches: 1. Germline V gene sequence: CDR1 ENHRY, CDR2 SYGVKD. The CDR3 totals 14 residues. CDR3 sequence (DNA): TGTGCCATCAGCGGGACAGGCTCCTACAATGAGCAGTTCTTC. Translation gives CAISGTGSYNEQFF.

The chain links TRBV4-3 to TRBJ2-6; 8 bases are shared with TRBD1. The CDR3 runs 19 residues. J was trimmed by 3 bases and V by 3 bases; bases with no gene match: 13. Germline assignment: CDR1 LGHNA and CDR2 YSLEER. DNA for the CDR3: TGCGCCAGCAGCCAGGCCGTGGACAGGGAGCTCCTTGGGGCCAACGTCCTGACTTTC. This sequence encodes CASSQAVDRELLGANVLTF.

The chain recombines TRBV7-9 with TRBJ1-2; D is possibly TRBD1 (6 bases). The V and J ends lost 4 bases and 5 bases respectively, with 14 bases between them. The CDR3 spans 14 residues. CDR1 is SEHNR and CDR2 is FQNEAQ in the germline V gene (reference sequence). CDR3 sequence (DNA): TGTGCCAGCAGCTCCCGACAGGTGGGGTATGGCTACACCTTC. Its translation: CASSSRQVGYGYTF. Using reference TRBV7-9 and TRBJ1-2 for the parts outside the CDR3, the full variable domain is DTGVSQNPRHKITKRGQNVTFRCDPISEHNRLYWYRQTLGQGPEFLTYFQNEAQLEKSRLLSDRFSAERPKGSFSTLEIQRTEQGDSAMYLCASSSRQVGYGYTFGSGTRLTVV.

The chain uses TRBV6-5 and TRBJ1-2; TRBD1 is a possible D gene (6 bases). The V gene lost 2 bases and the J gene lost 8 bases, with 12 bases spanning the gap. The CDR3 loop spans 13 amino acids. CDR1 and CDR2 (germline): MNHEY, SVGAGI. The CDR3 loop reads CASSYKGGRGYTF. The DNA of the CDR3 is TGTGCCAGCAGTTACAAGGGGGGGAGGGGCTACACCTTC.

This rearrangement joins TRBV7-9 to TRBJ1-4; possibly TRBD1 for D (6 bases). The CDR3 spans 15 residues. The V end lost 1 base, the J end lost 4 bases, and 10 bases lay between the germline ends. CDR1 and CDR2 (germline): SEHNR, FQNEAQ (reference sequence). The CDR3 nucleotides are TGTGCCAGCAGCTTAGGGGAAGGGGGTAATGAAAAACTGTTTTTT. It encodes CASSLGEGGNEKLFF.

This rearrangement joins TRBV9 to TRBJ1-2; 9 bases align to TRBD1. V shed 3 bases and J 6 bases; nucleotides not matched to a gene: 6. This CDR3 has 14 residues. The germline V gene has CDR1 SGDLS and CDR2 YYNGEE. The CDR3: CASSEIGTGNGYTF. CDR3 sequence (DNA): TGTGCCAGCAGCGAAATTGGGACAGGGAATGGCTACACCTTC.

This clone was counted a single time. The J gene is TRBJ2-7, the V gene TRBV11-2, with D possibly TRBD1 on 6 matching bases. This CDR3 comprises 17 residues. With 5 bases removed from V and 0 bases from J, the gap between germline ends came to 20 bases. Looked up from germline, CDR1 is SGHAT and CDR2 is FQNNGV. DNA for the CDR3: TGTGCCAGCAGCCCCCCCCCGACAGGCCTTAGCTCCTACGAGCAGTACTTC. Amino acids: CASSPPPTGLSSYEQYF.

The chain joins TRBV5-1 to TRBJ1-1; tentative D call: TRBD1 (6 bases). CDR1 is SGHRS and CDR2 is YFSETQ in the germline V gene. V was clipped by 1 base and J by 2 bases, with 12 bases between them. This CDR3 spans 15 amino acids. DNA of the CDR3: TGCGCCAGCAGCTTGCGGGGGGCTTCAAACACTGAAGCTTTCTTT. Translated, it gives CASSLRGASNTEAFF.

This chain uses TRBV4-3 with TRBJ2-5; TRBD2 agrees at 8 bases. The CDR3 totals 15 residues. Germline values: CDR1 LGHNA, CDR2 YSLEER. V lost 0 bases to trimming and J lost 5 bases; unmatched junction nucleotides: 5. CDR3 loop: CASSQDRGLVETQYF. In DNA, the CDR3 is TGCGCCAGCAGCCAAGACCGGGGACTAGTGGAGACCCAGTACTTC.

This clone was recorded a few times. The chain carries TRBV27 and TRBJ2-4; D gene uncertain. The V end was cut by 0 bases, the J end by 0 bases, with 6 bases between. The CDR3 covers 15 residues. Germline CDR1 MNHEY, CDR2 SMNVEV (reference sequence). CDR3: CASSLSPGAKNIQYF. CDR3 sequence (DNA): TGTGCCAGCAGTTTATCTCCCGGAGCCAAAAACATTCAGTACTTC.

The V call is TRBV19, the J call TRBJ1-5; 8 nucleotides align to TRBD1. The V gene's germline CDR1 is LNHDA and CDR2 SQIVND (reference sequence). CDR3 length: 12 residues. The junction had 2 bases not matched to a gene; V was cut back by 10 bases and J by 3 bases. CDR3 DNA sequence: TGTGCCACAGGGGGCCTCAATCAGCCCCAGCATTTT. Amino acid sequence: CATGGLNQPQHF.

The chain has TRBV27 and TRBJ1-4; D may be TRBD1 (6 bases). The V end was cut by 5 bases, the J end by 0 bases, with 10 bases between. The germline V gene encodes CDR1 MNHEY and CDR2 SMNVEV (reference sequence). The CDR3 consists of 15 residues. The DNA of the CDR3 is TGTGCCAGCAGTATCCGACAGGCAACTAATGAAAAACTGTTTTTT. The encoded protein is CASSIRQATNEKLFF.

The rearrangement uses TRBV6-6 and TRBJ1-6; D gene unclear. Germline values: CDR1 MNHNY, CDR2 SVGAGI (reference sequence). The length of the CDR3 is 14 residues. Trimming stripped 10 bases from V and 7 bases from J, with 17 bases between. CDR3 region: CATAMSGVNSPLHF. DNA of the CDR3: TGTGCCACCGCTATGAGCGGGGTGAATTCACCCCTCCACTTT.

This clone was found many times. The chain recombines TRBV6-1 with TRBJ2-7; D ambiguous. The CDR3 spans 14 residues. Trimming pared 1 base from V and 0 bases from J, leaving 7 bases between. The germline V gene encodes CDR1 MNHNS and CDR2 SASEGT. CDR3 DNA: TGTGCCAGCAGTGAAGGTAGCAGCTCCTACGAGCAGTACTTC. It encodes CASSEGSSSYEQYF.

The chain combines TRBV18 with TRBJ2-7; D is possibly TRBD2 (5 bases). The CDR3 extends over 13 amino acids. The ends were cut back, 6 bases at V and 4 bases at J, with 13 bases in the middle. Germline lookup yields CDR1 KGHSH and CDR2 LQKENI. CDR3 sequence (DNA): TGTGCCAGCTCCCTGGACTCCTCTTACGAGCAGTACTTC. Amino acid sequence: CASSLDSSYEQYF.

The chain has TRBV28 and TRBJ2-7; a weak D match, TRBD1 (6 bases). The CDR3 consists of 14 residues. Germline V gene data show CDR1 as MDHEN and CDR2 as SYDVKM. V was shortened by 2 bases and J by 6 bases, with 14 bases between the two germline ends. The CDR3 region has the DNA TGTGCCAGCAGTTTAAAACATAACAGGGCCGAGCAGTACTTC. As protein: CASSLKHNRAEQYF.

This rearrangement joins TRBV25-1 to TRBJ1-6; D call uncertain. The V gene's germline CDR1 is MGHDK and CDR2 SYGVNS. The germline V and J ends were trimmed by 3 bases and 7 bases, with 4 bases remaining between them. The CDR3 spans 12 residues. CDR3 sequence: CASSDMNSPLHF. In nucleotides, the CDR3 is TGTGCCAGCAGTGATATGAATTCACCCCTCCACTTT.

This chain joins TRBV7-2 and TRBJ1-1; D is perhaps TRBD1 (5 bases). CDR3 size: 15 residues. Germline V gives CDR1 SGHTA, CDR2 FQGNSA. V lost 5 bases and J lost 0, with 13 bases in between. The chain's CDR3 is CASSLQGLLNTEAFF. CDR3 coding DNA: TGTGCCAGCAGCCTCCAGGGACTCCTGAACACTGAAGCTTTCTTT.

The chain uses TRBV2 and TRBJ2-1; no clear D gene. The CDR3 runs to 15 residues. The V and J ends lost 6 bases and 0 bases respectively, with 12 bases between them. Germline-derived CDR1 and CDR2 are SNHLY and FYNNEI. The CDR3 region is CASSVDTSSYNEQFF. For the CDR3, the DNA is TGTGCCAGCAGCGTCGACACCAGCTCCTACAATGAGCAGTTCTTC.

The chain carries TRBV19 and TRBJ2-7, with TRBD2 matching over 10 bases. CDR1 is LNHDA, CDR2 SQIVND, per germline (reference sequence). This CDR3 comprises 14 residues. Germline trimming cut 4 bases from V and 1 base from J; bases unmatched to any gene: 1. The CDR3 DNA is TGTGCCAGTAGTACAGCGGGAGGGTCCTACGAGCAGTACTTC. This sequence encodes CASSTAGGSYEQYF.

This rearrangement joins TRBV11-2 to TRBJ2-5; tentatively, D is TRBD2 (5 bases). Per germline, CDR1 SGHAT and CDR2 FQNNGV. Between the trimmed V and J ends, which lost 5 bases and 5 bases, there was a span of 12 bases. The CDR3 has 13 amino acids. This CDR3 reads CASSLAWEETQYF. CDR3 nucleotides: TGTGCCAGCAGCCTCGCTTGGGAGGAGACCCAGTACTTC. Full variable domain (remainder filled in from reference TRBV11-2 and TRBJ2-5): EAGVAQSPRYKIIEKRQSVAFWCNPISGHATLYWYQQILGQGPKLLIQFQNNGVVDDSQLPKDRFSAERLKGVDSTLKIQPAKLEDSAVYLCASSLAWEETQYFGPGTRLLVL.

The gene calls are TRBV10-3 and TRBJ1-1, with unresolved D. The CDR3 loop spans 13 amino acids. V was pared by 10 bases and J by 1 base, with 13 bases between. Per germline, CDR1 ENHRY and CDR2 SYGVKD. The CDR3 protein is CATGSSQNTEAFF. DNA of the CDR3: TGTGCCACCGGTAGTAGCCAGAACACTGAAGCTTTCTTT.